This T cell receptor beta chain was found in a study of blood T cell repertoires in COVID-19. Only in-frame clones appear in the TCRdb table, and some are missing; sequencing was by immunoSEQ multiplex PCR. The sample consists of 150,000 or so clones, 87% of them appearing once. CDR1 SGHTA and CDR2 FQGNSA come from the germline V gene. The CDR3 has 14 amino acids. V was clipped by 3 bases and J by 6 bases; unmatched bases: 7. The chain has TRBV7-2 and TRBJ2-7; 8 bases fit TRBD1. The sample was PBMCs or T cells enriched from blood (not recorded which). The TCR comes from a human donor with acute COVID-19. The donor label of this sample is uncertain. CDR3 bases: TGTGCCAGCAGCTTGAAGGGACAGGCGGCCGAGCAGTACTTC. It translates to CASSLKGQAAEQYF. The variable domain in full, with the rest retrieved from reference TRBV7-2 and TRBJ2-7, is GAGVSQSPSNKVTEKGKDVELRCDPISGHTALYWYRQSLGQGLEFLIYFQGNSAPDKSGLPSDRFSAERTGGSVSTLTIQRTQQEDSAVYLCASSLKGQAAEQYFGPGTRLTVT.